This T cell receptor beta chain was identified during a study of blood T cell repertoires in COVID-19. The wider study: Whether acute or convalescent, the COVID-19 samples came from the United States, Italy and Spain.

Participants were aged about 18 to 95 years, lived in about 26 US areas, and enrolled virtually. As handled by the study authors: The authors estimated nucleated cell counts from reference gene primer amplification. Using immunoSEQ multiplex PCR, the repertoire was profiled, and TCRdb retains in-frame clones only, with some absent. The DNA was the basis for D and trimming; V, J and clone size are from that table. The profile covers around 170,000 clones, with under 90% appearing a single time and roughly 12% taken by the ten largest. Sequencing was performed on PBMCs or T cells enriched from blood (not recorded which). The sequence was collected from a man between 45 and 60 years old who had recovered from COVID-19.

As DNA, the CDR3 is TGCGCCAGCGGAAAAACAGGGGCGGCTGGTGGCTACACCTTC. It specifies CASGKTGAAGGYTF. This chain uses TRBV5-1 with TRBJ1-2; 7 nucleotides line up with TRBD1. The germline CDR1 and CDR2 sequences are SGHRS and YFSETQ. The junction had 13 bases not matched to a gene; V was cut back by 7 bases and J by 7 bases. The CDR3 runs to 14 residues.